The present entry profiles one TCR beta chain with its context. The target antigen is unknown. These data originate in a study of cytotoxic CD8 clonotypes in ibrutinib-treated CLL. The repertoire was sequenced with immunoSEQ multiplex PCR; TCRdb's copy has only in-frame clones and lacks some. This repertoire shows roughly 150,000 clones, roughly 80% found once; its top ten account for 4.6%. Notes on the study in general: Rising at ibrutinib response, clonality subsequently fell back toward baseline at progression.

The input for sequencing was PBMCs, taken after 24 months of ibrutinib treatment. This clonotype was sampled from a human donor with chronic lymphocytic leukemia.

The CDR3 loop is CASSSQGSGANVLTF. For the CDR3, the DNA is TGTGCCAGCAGTTCTCAGGGCTCTGGGGCCAACGTCCTGACTTTC. The V call is TRBV28, the J call TRBJ2-6; D may be TRBD1 (5 bases). The CDR3 runs to 15 residues. CDR1 and CDR2 from the germline V gene are MDHEN and SYDVKM. Trimming took off 4 bases at V and 0 bases at J, with 7 bases between the two ends.